These 14 T cell receptor beta chains originate from one sample sequenced in a study of beta chain features in type 1 diabetes. As every portion of the isolated RNA was reverse transcribed, the sequencing read expressed TCRB transcripts. This table comes from immunoSEQ multiplex PCR, and its TCRdb copy is limited to in-frame clones, with some not included. The sample consists of roughly 40,000 clones, more than 40% of them appearing once. The material sequenced was central memory CD4+ T cells from blood. These receptors were obtained from a young woman in good health.

The V and J genes are TRBV19 and TRBJ1-6; 8 bases line up with TRBD1. The V gene's germline CDR1 is LNHDA and CDR2 SQIVND (reference sequence). The V gene end was trimmed by 5 bases and the J gene end by 4 bases; junction bases not matched to a gene: 7. The CDR3 sequence is 16 residues long. This CDR3 reads CASSSPDRGYNSPLHF. The CDR3 DNA follows: TGTGCCAGTAGTTCTCCCGACAGGGGTTATAATTCACCCCTCCACTTT.

This clone was counted once. This sequence joins TRBV6-1 and TRBJ2-1; D is perhaps TRBD2 (5 bases). V was trimmed by 7 bases and J by 5 bases, leaving 18 bases between them. The CDR3 consists of 15 residues. The germline V gene has CDR1 MNHNS and CDR2 SASEGT. In DNA form, the CDR3 reads TGTGCCAGCACCCCCAGCCTATTGAGGGACAATGAGCAGTTCTTC. Translating gives CASTPSLLRDNEQFF.

This clone was detected only a few times. The V gene is TRBV6-1, the J gene TRBJ2-3; D is uncertain. V lost 1 base, J lost 6 bases, and 11 bases lay in between. This CDR3 has 14 amino acids. CDR1 is MNHNS and CDR2 is SASEGT in the germline V gene. Here the CDR3 DNA reads TGTGCCAGCAGTGAAGGAAGTCCAGCGGATACGCAGTATTTT. Translation gives CASSEGSPADTQYF.

This clone occurred once. The chain couples TRBV7-9 to TRBJ2-5; weak D call: TRBD1 (6 bases). Between the trimmed V and J ends, which lost 6 bases and 4 bases, there was a span of 24 bases. Germline V gives CDR1 SEHNR, CDR2 FQNEAQ (reference sequence). The CDR3 length is 17 residues. The CDR3 DNA reads TGTGCCAGCAGTTCACGGGCACAGGGACCCCACCCAGAGACCCAGTACTTC. Its protein is CASSSRAQGPHPETQYF.

The chain has TRBV19 and TRBJ1-5, with 7 bases lining up with TRBD1. CDR1 and CDR2 (germline): LNHDA, SQIVND (reference sequence). The CDR3 totals 16 residues. V lost 5 bases to trimming and J lost 0 bases; unmatched junction nucleotides: 7. CDR3 in DNA: TGTGCCAGTAGTGGCAGGGACAGATCTAGCAATCAGCCCCAGCATTTT. The encoded protein is CASSGRDRSSNQPQHF. Full variable domain (rest looked up from reference TRBV19 and TRBJ1-5): DGGITQSPKYLFRKEGQNVTLSCEQNLNHDAMYWYRQDPGQGLRLIYYSQIVNDFQKGDIAEGYSVSREKKESFPLTVTSAQKNPTAFYLCASSGRDRSSNQPQHFGDGTRLSIL.

In this sample, this clone turned up a few times. The gene calls are TRBV30 and TRBJ1-5; weak D call: TRBD1 (6 bases). The CDR3 runs to 15 residues. Germline V CDR1 and CDR2: GTSNPN, SVGIG (reference sequence). Trimming took 2 bases from V and 2 from J, leaving 13 bases between them. DNA of the CDR3: TGTGCCTGGAGTCTAGGACAGCTCCGCAATCAGCCCCAGCATTTT. This gives the protein CAWSLGQLRNQPQHF.

This chain links TRBV6-1 with TRBJ2-7, with TRBD1 matching 9 bases. This CDR3 is built from 16 residues. CDR1 is MNHNS and CDR2 is SASEGT in the germline V gene. J was trimmed by 1 base and V by 1 base; bases with no gene match: 5. In DNA form, the CDR3 reads TGTGCCAGCAGTGAAGAGACAGGGGGAGGTTCCTACGAGCAGTACTTC. Protein: CASSEETGGGSYEQYF.

The chain joins TRBV29-1 to TRBJ2-5; 8 bases map to TRBD1. J gave up 2 bases and V 4 bases, and 6 bases lay outside the gene matches. The CDR3 extends over 14 amino acids. CDR1 and CDR2 (germline): SQVTM, ANQGSEA. CDR3 protein: CSVVRQGQQETQYF. The CDR3, as DNA: TGCAGCGTTGTACGACAGGGGCAGCAAGAGACCCAGTACTTC.

The V and J genes are TRBV6-5 and TRBJ2-1, with 10 bases identical to TRBD2. V was clipped by 0 bases and J by 6 bases; unmatched bases: 5. CDR3 size: 16 residues. The germline V gene has CDR1 MNHEY and CDR2 SVGAGI. CDR3 sequence: CASSYSMSGRANEQFF. The DNA of the CDR3 is TGTGCCAGCAGTTACTCGATGAGCGGGAGGGCCAATGAGCAGTTCTTC.

This clone was counted only a few times. The chain joins TRBV4-1 to TRBJ2-1; weak D call: TRBD1 (6 bases). Trimming took 3 bases from V and 7 from J, leaving 16 bases between them. The germline CDR1 and CDR2 sequences are MGHRA and YSYEKL. The length of the CDR3 is 15 residues. The CDR3 bases are TGCGCCAGCAGCCAGGGATTTCAGGGGTGGAATGAGCAGTTCTTC. Protein product: CASSQGFQGWNEQFF.

CDR3 in DNA: TGTGCCAGCAGCCGCTTCCTCGGGACAGAGGCTGAAAAACTGTTTTTT. Its translation: CASSRFLGTEAEKLFF. The V call is TRBV2, the J call TRBJ1-4, with TRBD1 identical over 7 bases. V lost 6 bases and J lost 7; bases outside the gene matches: 14. Looked up from germline, CDR1 is SNHLY and CDR2 is FYNNEI. The CDR3 has 16 residues.

This clone has just a few counts. The chain uses TRBV6-1 and TRBJ2-1; 9 bases line up with TRBD2. Unmatched junction bases numbered 9, after V lost 3 bases and J lost 9 bases. This CDR3 comprises 15 residues. Germline loops: CDR1 MNHNS, CDR2 SASEGT. Here the CDR3 DNA reads TGTGCCAGCAGTGATTGGCGGGAGGGCCTAGCTGAGCAGTTCTTC. Translation gives CASSDWREGLAEQFF.

The V call is TRBV2, the J call TRBJ2-1; D possibly corresponds to TRBD1 (6 bases). Trimming left V 3 bases short and J 1 base short, with 16 bases between. Germline V gene sequence: CDR1 SNHLY, CDR2 FYNNEI. The length of the CDR3 is 17 residues. The CDR3 DNA reads as TGTGCCAGCAGTGATATCGCAGGGGCTGGGTCCTACAATGAGCAGTTCTTC. Translation: CASSDIAGAGSYNEQFF.

This clone was detected a few times. V gene TRBV19 combines with J gene TRBJ2-3; a weak D match, TRBD1 (5 bases). Trimming took 5 bases from V and 0 from J, leaving 9 bases between them. Germline values: CDR1 LNHDA, CDR2 SQIVND (reference sequence). The CDR3 has 14 residues. The CDR3 is CASSRTHSTDTQYF. DNA for the CDR3: TGTGCCAGTAGTCGGACACACAGCACAGATACGCAGTATTTT.